What follows describes a single T cell receptor (beta chain). This specimen comes from a study of radiotherapy plus CTLA-4 blockade in lung cancer. The repertoire was sequenced with immunoSEQ multiplex PCR; TCRdb's copy has only in-frame clones and lacks some. The sample includes tens of thousands of clones, roughly 85% of them seen just once. The sample here was peripheral blood, taken from a patient treated with radiotherapy plus ipilimumab. The sequence derives from a human donor with non-small cell lung cancer who had a complete response to radiotherapy plus ipilimumab.

In DNA, the CDR3 is TGTGCCAGCTCACCACCGCGGGCAGTGAACACTGAAGCTTTCTTT. Translating it yields CASSPPRAVNTEAFF. This chain uses TRBV18 with TRBJ1-1, with D unclear. The CDR3 covers 15 residues. Trimming removed 0 bases from V and 0 bases from J, with 8 bases in between. Germline-derived CDR1 and CDR2 are KGHSH and LQKENI.